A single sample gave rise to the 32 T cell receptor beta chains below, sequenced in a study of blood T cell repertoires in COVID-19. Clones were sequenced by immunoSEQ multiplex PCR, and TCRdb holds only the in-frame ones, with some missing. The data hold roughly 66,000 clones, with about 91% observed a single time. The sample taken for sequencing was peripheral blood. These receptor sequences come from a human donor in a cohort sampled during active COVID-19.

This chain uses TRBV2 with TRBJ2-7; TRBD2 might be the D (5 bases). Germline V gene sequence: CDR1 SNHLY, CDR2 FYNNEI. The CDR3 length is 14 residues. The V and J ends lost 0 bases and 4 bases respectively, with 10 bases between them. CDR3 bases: TGTGCCAGCAGTGAAGCGCGGAGCGGATACGAGCAGTACTTC. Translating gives CASSEARSGYEQYF.

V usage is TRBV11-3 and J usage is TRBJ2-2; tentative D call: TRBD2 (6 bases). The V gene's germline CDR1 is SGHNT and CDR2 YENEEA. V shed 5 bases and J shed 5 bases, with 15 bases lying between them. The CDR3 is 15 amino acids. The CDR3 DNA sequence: TGTGCCAGCAGCGCAGGGACTGCAAATACCGGGGAGCTGTTTTTT. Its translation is CASSAGTANTGELFF.

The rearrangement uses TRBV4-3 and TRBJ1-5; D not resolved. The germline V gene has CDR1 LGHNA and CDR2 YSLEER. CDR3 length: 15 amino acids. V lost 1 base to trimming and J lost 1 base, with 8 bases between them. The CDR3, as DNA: TGCGCCAGCAGCCAAGTCAAACACAGCAATCAGCCCCAGCATTTT. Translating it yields CASSQVKHSNQPQHF.

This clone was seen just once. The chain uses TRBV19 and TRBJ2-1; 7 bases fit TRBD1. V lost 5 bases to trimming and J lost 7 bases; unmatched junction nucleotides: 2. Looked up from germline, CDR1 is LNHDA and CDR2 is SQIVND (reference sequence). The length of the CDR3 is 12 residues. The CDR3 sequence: CASSDRDNEQFF. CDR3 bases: TGTGCCAGTAGTGACAGGGATAATGAGCAGTTCTTC.

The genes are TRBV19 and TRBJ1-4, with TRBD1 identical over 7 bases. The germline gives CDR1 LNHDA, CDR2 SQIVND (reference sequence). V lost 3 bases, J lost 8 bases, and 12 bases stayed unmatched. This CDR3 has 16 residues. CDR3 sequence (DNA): TGTGCCAGTAGTATGTTGTCGGTTGCAGGGGGAGAAAAACTGTTTTTT. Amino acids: CASSMLSVAGGEKLFF.

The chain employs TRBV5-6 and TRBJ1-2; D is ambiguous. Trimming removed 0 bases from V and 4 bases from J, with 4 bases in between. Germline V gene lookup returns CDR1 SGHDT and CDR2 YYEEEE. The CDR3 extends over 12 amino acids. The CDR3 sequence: CASSLVAYGYTF. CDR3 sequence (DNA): TGTGCCAGCAGCTTGGTAGCCTATGGCTACACCTTC. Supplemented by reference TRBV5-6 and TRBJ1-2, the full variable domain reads DAGVTQSPTHLIKTRGQQVTLRCSPKSGHDTVSWYQQALGQGPQFIFQYYEEEERQRGNFPDRFSGHQFPNYSSELNVNALLLGDSALYLCASSLVAYGYTFGSGTRLTVV.

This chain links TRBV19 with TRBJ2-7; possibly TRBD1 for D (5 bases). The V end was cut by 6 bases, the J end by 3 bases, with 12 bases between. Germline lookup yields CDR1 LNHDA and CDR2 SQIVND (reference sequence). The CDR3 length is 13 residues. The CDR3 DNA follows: TGTGCCAGTAGCTTCAGTACAGGCTACGAGCAGTACTTC. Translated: CASSFSTGYEQYF.

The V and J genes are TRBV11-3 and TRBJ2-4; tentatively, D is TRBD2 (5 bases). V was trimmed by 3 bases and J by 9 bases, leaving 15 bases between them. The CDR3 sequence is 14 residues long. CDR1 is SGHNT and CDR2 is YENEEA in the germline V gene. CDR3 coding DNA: TGTGCCAGCAGCTTGGGAGAGGGCGTGGGCATTCAGTACTTC. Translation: CASSLGEGVGIQYF.

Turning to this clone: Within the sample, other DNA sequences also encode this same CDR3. CDR3 amino acids: CSVAGAGGEKLFF. CDR3 DNA: TGCAGCGTTGCCGGGGCGGGGGGTGAAAAACTGTTTTTT. The rearrangement uses TRBV29-1 and TRBJ1-4; weak D call: TRBD1 (5 bases). The CDR3 covers 13 residues. V was trimmed by 4 bases and J by 7 bases, leaving 13 bases between them. The germline CDR1 and CDR2 sequences are SQVTM and ANQGSEA.

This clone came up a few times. CDR3 in DNA: TGCGCCAGCAGACCGGGACAGAATTCACCCCTCCACTTT. This codes for CASRPGQNSPLHF. The chain carries TRBV10-1 and TRBJ1-6, with 7 bases fitting TRBD1. The J segment lost 7 bases and the V segment lost 6 bases, leaving 3 bases of the junction unmatched. Looked up from germline, CDR1 is WNHNN and CDR2 is SYGVQD (reference sequence). CDR3 length equals 13 residues.

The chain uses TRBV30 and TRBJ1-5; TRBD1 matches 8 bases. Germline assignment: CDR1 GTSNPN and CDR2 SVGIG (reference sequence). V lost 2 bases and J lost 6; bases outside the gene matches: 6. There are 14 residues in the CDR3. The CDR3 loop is CAWSPDRGGQPQHF. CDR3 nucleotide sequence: TGTGCCTGGAGTCCAGACAGGGGAGGTCAGCCCCAGCATTTT.

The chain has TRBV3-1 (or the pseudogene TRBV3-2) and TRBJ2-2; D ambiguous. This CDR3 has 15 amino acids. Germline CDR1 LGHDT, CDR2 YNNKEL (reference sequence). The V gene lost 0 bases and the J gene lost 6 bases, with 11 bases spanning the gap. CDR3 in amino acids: CASSQDLARAGELFF. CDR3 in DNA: TGTGCCAGCAGCCAAGATCTGGCTCGGGCCGGGGAGCTGTTTTTT.

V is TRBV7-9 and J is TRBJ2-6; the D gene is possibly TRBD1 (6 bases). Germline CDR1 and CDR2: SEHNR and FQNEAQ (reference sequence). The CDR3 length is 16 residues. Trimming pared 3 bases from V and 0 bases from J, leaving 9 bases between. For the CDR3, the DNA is TGTGCCAGCAGCTTTACAGGGATCTCTGGGGCCAACGTCCTGACTTTC. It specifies CASSFTGISGANVLTF. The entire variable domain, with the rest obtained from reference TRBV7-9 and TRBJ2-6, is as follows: DTGVSQNPRHKITKRGQNVTFRCDPISEHNRLYWYRQTLGQGPEFLTYFQNEAQLEKSRLLSDRFSAERPKGSFSTLEIQRTEQGDSAMYLCASSFTGISGANVLTFGAGSRLTVL.

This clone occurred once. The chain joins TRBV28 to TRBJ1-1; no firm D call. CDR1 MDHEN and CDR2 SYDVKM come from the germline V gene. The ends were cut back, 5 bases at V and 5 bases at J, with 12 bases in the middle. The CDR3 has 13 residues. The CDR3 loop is CASSLPRRTEAFF. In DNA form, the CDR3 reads TGTGCCAGCAGTCTACCACGGCGGACTGAAGCTTTCTTT.

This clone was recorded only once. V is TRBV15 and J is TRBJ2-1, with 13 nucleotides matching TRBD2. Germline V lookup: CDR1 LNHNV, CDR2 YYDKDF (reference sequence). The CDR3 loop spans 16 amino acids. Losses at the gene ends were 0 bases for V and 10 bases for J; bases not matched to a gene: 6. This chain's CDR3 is CATSRDPTSGGDEQFF. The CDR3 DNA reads TGTGCCACCAGCAGAGATCCTACTAGCGGGGGGGACGAGCAGTTCTTC. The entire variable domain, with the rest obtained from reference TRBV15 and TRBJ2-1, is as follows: DAMVIQNPRYQVTQFGKPVTLSCSQTLNHNVMYWYQQKSSQAPKLLFHYYDKDFNNEADTPDNFQSRRPNTSFCFLDIRSPGLGDTAMYLCATSRDPTSGGDEQFFGPGTRLTVL.

The CDR3 loop reads CASSLTSGGADDEQFF. CDR3 bases: TGTGCCAGCAGCCTGACTAGCGGGGGGGCCGATGATGAGCAGTTCTTC. The gene calls are TRBV7-2 and TRBJ2-1; 14 bases line up with TRBD2. CDR3 length equals 16 residues. CDR1 is SGHTA and CDR2 is FQGNSA in the germline V gene. Trimming removed 5 bases from V and 8 bases from J; junction bases left unmatched: 8.

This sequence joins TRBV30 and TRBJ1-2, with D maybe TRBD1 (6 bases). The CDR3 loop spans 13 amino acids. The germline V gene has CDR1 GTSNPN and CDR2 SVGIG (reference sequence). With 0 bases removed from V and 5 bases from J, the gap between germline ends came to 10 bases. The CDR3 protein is CAWSVVQGYGYTF. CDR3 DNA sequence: TGTGCCTGGAGTGTGGTCCAGGGGTATGGCTACACCTTC.

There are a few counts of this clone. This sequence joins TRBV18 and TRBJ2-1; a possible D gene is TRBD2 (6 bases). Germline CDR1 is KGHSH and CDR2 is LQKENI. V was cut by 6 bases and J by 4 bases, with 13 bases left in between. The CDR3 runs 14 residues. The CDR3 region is CASSPRAGYNEQFF. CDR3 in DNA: TGTGCCAGCTCGCCCAGGGCGGGGTACAATGAGCAGTTCTTC.

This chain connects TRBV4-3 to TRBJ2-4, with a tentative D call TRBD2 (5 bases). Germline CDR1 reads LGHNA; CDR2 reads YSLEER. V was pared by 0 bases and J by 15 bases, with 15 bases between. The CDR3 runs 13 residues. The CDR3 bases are TGCGCCAGCAGCCAAGAGAGGGCAGCCAGTAGGTACTTC. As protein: CASSQERAASRYF.

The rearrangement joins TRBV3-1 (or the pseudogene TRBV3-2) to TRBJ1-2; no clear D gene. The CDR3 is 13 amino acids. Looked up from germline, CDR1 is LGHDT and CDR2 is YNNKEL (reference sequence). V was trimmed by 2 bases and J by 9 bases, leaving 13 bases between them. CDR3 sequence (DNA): TGTGCCAGCAGCCAAAGTCTCGGTGGTAGCTACACCTTC. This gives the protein CASSQSLGGSYTF.

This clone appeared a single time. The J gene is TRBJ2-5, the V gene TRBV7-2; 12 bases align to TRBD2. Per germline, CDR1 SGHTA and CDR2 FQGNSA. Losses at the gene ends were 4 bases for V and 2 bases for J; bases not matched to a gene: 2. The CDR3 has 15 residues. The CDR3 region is CASSSGLAGQETQYF. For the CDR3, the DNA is TGTGCCAGCAGCTCCGGACTAGCGGGGCAAGAGACCCAGTACTTC.

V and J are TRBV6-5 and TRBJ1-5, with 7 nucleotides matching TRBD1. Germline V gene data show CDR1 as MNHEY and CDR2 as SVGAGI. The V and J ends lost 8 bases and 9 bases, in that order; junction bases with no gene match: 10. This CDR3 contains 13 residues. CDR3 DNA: TGTGCCAGCGGAATTAACAGGGGTCGGCCCCAGCATTTT. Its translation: CASGINRGRPQHF.

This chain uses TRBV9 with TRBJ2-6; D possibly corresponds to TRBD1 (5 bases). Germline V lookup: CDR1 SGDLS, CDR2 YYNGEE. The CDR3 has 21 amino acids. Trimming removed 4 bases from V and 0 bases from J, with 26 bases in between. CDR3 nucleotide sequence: TGTGCCAGCAGCCCCCACGGCCGAGTCGGGCTAGACAGCTCTGGGGCCAACGTCCTGACTTTC. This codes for CASSPHGRVGLDSSGANVLTF. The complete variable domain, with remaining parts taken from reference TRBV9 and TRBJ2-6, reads DSGVTQTPKHLITATGQRVTLRCSPRSGDLSVYWYQQSLDQGLQFLIQYYNGEERAKGNILERFSAQQFPDLHSELNLSSLELGDSALYFCASSPHGRVGLDSSGANVLTFGAGSRLTVL.

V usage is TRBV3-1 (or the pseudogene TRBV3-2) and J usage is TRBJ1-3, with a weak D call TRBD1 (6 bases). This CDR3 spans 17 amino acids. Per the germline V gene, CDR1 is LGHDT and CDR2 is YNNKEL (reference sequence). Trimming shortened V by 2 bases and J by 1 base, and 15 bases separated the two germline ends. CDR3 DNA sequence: TGTGCCAGCAGCCAAATCCACAGGGTTGAGTCTGGAAACACCATATATTTT. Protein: CASSQIHRVESGNTIYF.

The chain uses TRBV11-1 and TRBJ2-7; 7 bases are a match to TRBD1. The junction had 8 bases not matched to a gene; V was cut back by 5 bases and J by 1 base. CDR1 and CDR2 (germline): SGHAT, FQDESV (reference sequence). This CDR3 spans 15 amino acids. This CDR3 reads CASSPDRRDSYEQYF. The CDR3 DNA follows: TGTGCCAGCAGCCCGGACAGGCGAGATTCCTACGAGCAGTACTTC. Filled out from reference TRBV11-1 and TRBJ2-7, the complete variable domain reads EAEVAQSPRYKITEKSQAVAFWCDPISGHATLYWYRQILGQGPELLVQFQDESVVDDSQLPKDRFSAERLKGVDSTLKIQPAELGDSAMYLCASSPDRRDSYEQYFGPGTRLTVT.

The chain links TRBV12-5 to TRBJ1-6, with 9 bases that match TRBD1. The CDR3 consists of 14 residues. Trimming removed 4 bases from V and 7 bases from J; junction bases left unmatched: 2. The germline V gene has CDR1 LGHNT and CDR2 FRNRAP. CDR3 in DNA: TGTGCTAGTGGTTCGGGACAGGGAAATTCACCCCTCCACTTT. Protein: CASGSGQGNSPLHF.

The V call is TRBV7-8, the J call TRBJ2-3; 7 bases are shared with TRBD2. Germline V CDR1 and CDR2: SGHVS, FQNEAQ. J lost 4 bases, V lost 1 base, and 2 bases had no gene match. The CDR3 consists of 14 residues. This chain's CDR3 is CASSLVGRADTQYF. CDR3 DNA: TGTGCCAGCAGCTTAGTAGGGAGGGCAGATACGCAGTATTTT. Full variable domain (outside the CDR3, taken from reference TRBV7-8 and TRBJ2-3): GAGVSQSPRYKVAKRGQDVALRCDPISGHVSLFWYQQALGQGPEFLTYFQNEAQLDKSGLPSDRFFAERPEGSVSTLKIQRTQQEDSAVYLCASSLVGRADTQYFGPGTRLTVL.

For the CDR3, the DNA is TGTGCCAGCAGTCCCGGGGGACTAGCGGGATTCTACAATGAGCAGTTCTTC. It encodes CASSPGGLAGFYNEQFF. The J gene is TRBJ2-1, the V gene TRBV28; 13 bases match TRBD2. The J segment lost 3 bases and the V segment lost 5 bases, leaving 7 bases of the junction unmatched. This CDR3 spans 17 amino acids. The germline V gene encodes CDR1 MDHEN and CDR2 SYDVKM.

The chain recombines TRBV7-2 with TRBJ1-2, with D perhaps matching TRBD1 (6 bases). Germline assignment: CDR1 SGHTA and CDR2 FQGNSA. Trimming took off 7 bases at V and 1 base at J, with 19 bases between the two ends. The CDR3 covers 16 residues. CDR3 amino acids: CASTESQTGVNYGYTF. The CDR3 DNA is TGTGCCAGCACCGAAAGCCAGACAGGCGTTAACTATGGCTACACCTTC.

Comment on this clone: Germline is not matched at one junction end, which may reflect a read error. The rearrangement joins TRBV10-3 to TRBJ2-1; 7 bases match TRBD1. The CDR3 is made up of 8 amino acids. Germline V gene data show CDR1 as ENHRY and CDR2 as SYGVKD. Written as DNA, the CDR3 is TGTGCCATCGGGACAGAAGTCTTC. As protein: CAIGTEVF.

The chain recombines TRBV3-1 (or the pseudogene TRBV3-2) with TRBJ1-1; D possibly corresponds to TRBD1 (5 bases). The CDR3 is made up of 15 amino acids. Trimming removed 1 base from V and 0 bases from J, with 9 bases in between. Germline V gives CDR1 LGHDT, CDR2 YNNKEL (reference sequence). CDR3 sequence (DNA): TGTGCCAGCAGCCAAGGACAGATAATGAACACTGAAGCTTTCTTT. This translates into CASSQGQIMNTEAFF.

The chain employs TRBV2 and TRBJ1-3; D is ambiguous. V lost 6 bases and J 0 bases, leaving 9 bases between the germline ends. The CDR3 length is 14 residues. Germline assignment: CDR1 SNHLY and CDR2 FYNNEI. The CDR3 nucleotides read TGTGCCAGCAGGGCCAGTACCTCTGGAAACACCATATATTTT. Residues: CASRASTSGNTIYF.